This T cell receptor beta chain was identified during a study of T cells in tuberculosis. Time point noted: new active TB diagnosis, blood taken before or within 7 days of starting treatment. Each clinical donor contributed on average roughly 90,000 T cells from unsorted cryopreserved PBMC. V lost 1 base, J lost 0 bases, and 11 bases lay in between. There are 16 residues in the CDR3. From germline, CDR1 is SGHVS and CDR2 FQNEAQ. Sequencing was performed with immunoSEQ multiplex PCR; in TCRdb, only in-frame clones are kept and a portion is missing. This table holds tens of thousands of clones, 90% to 95% found once.

This receptor was obtained from an adult with tuberculosis. The input for sequencing was PBMCs, taken at tuberculosis diagnosis. This chain joins TRBV7-8 and TRBJ2-3, with D possibly being TRBD2 (5 bases). The CDR3 loop reads CASSLGAGTSTDTQYF. The CDR3 bases are TGTGCCAGCAGCTTAGGGGCGGGTACTAGCACAGATACGCAGTATTTT.